The 3 T cell receptor beta chains presented below share a single source sample, sequenced in a study of control samples from healthy donors and cancer patients. Profiled with immunoSEQ multiplex PCR; TCRdb holds only in-frame clones, not every one. Among 190,000 or so clones listed, approximately 95% were seen once. The sequencing input was blood. Receptors were obtained from a man younger than 35 in good health.

The J gene is TRBJ2-7, the V gene TRBV6-5; 8 nucleotides align to TRBD2. Germline loops: CDR1 MNHEY, CDR2 SVGAGI. The CDR3 spans 14 residues. With 10 bases clipped from V and 7 bases from J, the junction kept 15 bases outside the gene matches. The chain's CDR3 is CATQGHGRAPEQYF. The CDR3 bases are TGTGCCACCCAAGGGCACGGGAGGGCCCCGGAGCAGTACTTC.

This chain links TRBV5-1 with TRBJ2-5; D ambiguous. Germline CDR1 and CDR2: SGHRS and YFSETQ. The germline V and J ends were trimmed by 4 bases and 1 base, with 5 bases remaining between them. The CDR3 loop spans 12 amino acids. In nucleotides, the CDR3 is TGCGCCAGCAGCGAATCCCAAGAGACCCAGTACTTC. Encoded protein: CASSESQETQYF.

This chain joins TRBV20-1 and TRBJ2-7; D is perhaps TRBD1 or TRBD2 (5 bases each). The CDR3 totals 13 residues. Germline CDR1 DFQATT, CDR2 SNEGSKA (reference sequence). Trimming cost V 3 bases and J 2 bases, with 11 bases left between them. CDR3 loop: CSASSDSTYEQYF. For the CDR3, the DNA is TGCAGTGCTAGTAGCGACAGTACCTACGAGCAGTACTTC.